The rows below give T cell receptor beta chains drawn from one sample of a study of T cells in Graves' hyperthyroidism and ophthalmopathy. Each CDR3 protein is one row after TCRdb ran MiXCR on the multiplex PCR reads. The profile shows about 420,000 distinct CDR3 sequences, roughly 13% of them singletons. The sequenced material came from blood. Receptor source: a young woman with Graves' hyperthyroidism. Each CDR3 is given with its conserved first and last residue. A D gene is named only where the DNA matches it firmly. Size tells how often a clone was seen (once, few, many) or the class of an expanded clone, and some rows leave it out.

J: TRBJ1-3
V: TRBV9
size: many
D: TRBD1
CDR3: CASSEAGGLNTIYF
DNA: TGTGCCAGCAGCGAGGCAGGGGGGCTAAACACCATATATTTT

J: TRBJ1-2
V: TRBV6-1
size: .
D: TRBD1
CDR3: CASSTSDRANGYTF
DNA: TGTGCCAGCAGTACCTCCGACAGGGCTAATGGCTACACCTTC

J: TRBJ2-5
V: TRBV11-2
size: .
D: .
CDR3: CASSLRINRGNVETQYF
DNA: TGTGCCAGCAGCCTACGCATAAACCGAGGGAATGTGGAGACCCAGTACTTC

J: TRBJ2-1
V: TRBV30
size: many
D: .
CDR3: CAWSDGVRWDEQFF
DNA: TGTGCCTGGAGTGATGGGGTAAGGTGGGATGAGCAGTTCTTC

J: TRBJ2-7
V: TRBV10-3
size: many
D: TRBD2
CDR3: CAISVKREGYEQYF
DNA: TGTGCCATCAGTGTAAAGCGGGAGGGCTACGAGCAGTACTTC

J: TRBJ1-1
V: TRBV10-2
size: many
D: TRBD1
CDR3: CATRGQGTMNTEAFF
DNA: TGCGCCACGAGGGGGCAAGGGACCATGAACACTGAAGCTTTCTTT

J: TRBJ1-5
V: TRBV6-1
size: many
D: .
CDR3: CASRRTRYSNQPQHF
DNA: TGTGCCAGCAGGAGGACCCGCTATAGCAATCAGCCCCAGCATTTT

J: TRBJ2-4
V: TRBV20-1
size: .
D: .
CDR3: CSQHDIAKNIQYF
DNA: TGCAGTCAGCACGACATAGCCAAAAACATTCAGTACTTC

J: TRBJ1-6
V: TRBV20-1
size: few
D: TRBD1
CDR3: CSARFATGLNNSPLHF
DNA: TGCAGTGCTAGATTCGCGACAGGGCTTAATAATTCACCCCTCCACTTT

J: TRBJ1-5
V: TRBV2
size: few
D: .
CDR3: CASSEPFSNQPQHF
DNA: TGTGCCAGCAGTGAACCATTTAGCAATCAGCCCCAGCATTTT

J: TRBJ1-1
V: TRBV5-1
size: many
D: .
CDR3: CASRQAQRGGNTEAFF
DNA: TGCGCCAGCAGACAAGCGCAACGGGGAGGGAACACTGAAGCTTTCTTT

J: TRBJ1-3
V: TRBV5-6
size: few
D: .
CDR3: CASSAVNTIYF
DNA: TGTGCCAGCAGCGCGGTCAACACCATATATTTT

J: TRBJ2-4
V: TRBV20-1
size: many
D: .
CDR3: CSARDRVGVTKNIQYF
DNA: TGCAGTGCTAGAGATAGGGTAGGGGTTACCAAAAACATTCAGTACTTC

J: TRBJ2-7
V: TRBV5-4
size: few
D: .
CDR3: CASSLFVARSRGEQYF
DNA: TGTGCCAGCAGCTTGTTTGTCGCTAGATCTAGGGGTGAGCAGTACTTC

J: TRBJ2-1
V: TRBV7-2
size: few
D: TRBD2
CDR3: CASSRGRNYNNEQFF
DNA: TGTGCCAGCAGCCGCGGGAGGAACTATAACAATGAGCAGTTCTTC

J: TRBJ2-1
V: TRBV7-9
size: many
D: TRBD2
CDR3: CASSGLAGGSPDNEQFF
DNA: TGTGCCAGCAGCGGACTAGCGGGAGGGTCCCCTGACAATGAGCAGTTCTTC

J: TRBJ1-1
V: TRBV20-1
size: many
D: TRBD1
CDR3: CRGTVNTEAFF
DNA: TGCAGGGGGACAGTGAACACTGAAGCTTTCTTT

J: TRBJ2-1
V: TRBV6-2/TRBV6-3
size: once
D: .
CDR3: CASSREAGAEQFF
DNA: TGTGCCAGCAGTAGGGAAGCCGGGGCAGAGCAGTTCTTC

J: TRBJ2-7
V: TRBV2
size: many
D: TRBD1
CDR3: CASSQDRGPYEQYF
DNA: TGTGCCAGCAGTCAAGACAGGGGACCCTACGAGCAGTACTTC

J: TRBJ1-4
V: TRBV7-2
size: .
D: TRBD1
CDR3: CASSEGARGHEKLFF
DNA: TGTGCCAGCAGCGAAGGGGCCAGGGGGCATGAAAAACTGTTTTTT

J: TRBJ2-5
V: TRBV2
size: many
D: .
CDR3: CASKNSPNEVQETQYF
DNA: TGTGCCAGCAAGAACAGCCCCAATGAGGTCCAAGAGACCCAGTACTTC

J: TRBJ1-1
V: TRBV7-8
size: many
D: .
CDR3: CASSLDGRVREAFF
DNA: TGTGCCAGCAGCTTAGATGGACGGGTCAGGGAAGCTTTCTTT

J: TRBJ1-1
V: TRBV19
size: .
D: .
CDR3: CASNRPGHQNTEAFF
DNA: TGTGCCAGTAATAGACCGGGACACCAGAACACTGAAGCTTTCTTT